The 25 T cell receptor beta chains in this list originate from one sample, sequenced in a study of blood T cell repertoires in COVID-19. Assay: immunoSEQ multiplex PCR; the TCRdb copy retains only in-frame clones and omits some. The sample carries some 51,000 clones, approximately 86% recorded once. Material: peripheral blood. These receptors all stem from a man between 60 and 70 years old with acute or convalescent COVID-19.

The gene calls are TRBV5-1 and TRBJ2-1; 7 nucleotides align to TRBD2. J lost 1 base, V lost 0 bases, and 7 bases had no gene match. In germline, CDR1 is SGHRS, CDR2 YFSETQ. The CDR3 consists of 17 residues. CDR3 DNA sequence: TGCGCCAGCAGCTTGGAAACTGGCGGGAGATCCTACAATGAGCAGTTCTTC. It is translated as CASSLETGGRSYNEQFF.

The chain couples TRBV27 to TRBJ1-2; 9 bases line up with TRBD1. Germline trimming cut 6 bases from V and 0 bases from J; bases unmatched to any gene: 5. The CDR3 extends over 15 amino acids. In germline, CDR1 is MNHEY, CDR2 SMNVEV (reference sequence). The CDR3 coding sequence is TGTGCCAGCAGGGGACAGGGACGACCTAACTATGGCTACACCTTC. Amino acid sequence: CASRGQGRPNYGYTF.

This clone was found a few times. The CDR3 region is CASSGQGFSNQPQHF. Here the CDR3 DNA reads TGTGCCAGTTCAGGACAGGGCTTTAGCAATCAGCCCCAGCATTTT. The chain has TRBV6-5 and TRBJ1-5; TRBD1 matches 8 bases. This CDR3 region has 15 residues. Germline V gene sequence: CDR1 MNHEY, CDR2 SVGAGI. V lost 9 bases to trimming and J lost 0 bases; unmatched junction nucleotides: 7.

V and J are TRBV6-2 or TRBV6-3 and TRBJ2-7; 7 bases match TRBD1. Germline V gene lookup returns CDR1 MNHEY and CDR2 SVGEGT. V was pared by 2 bases and J by 2 bases, with 6 bases of the junction left unmatched. This CDR3 region has 15 residues. The CDR3, as DNA: TGTGCCAGCAGTTACCAAGGACAGGCAACCTACGAGCAGTACTTC. This sequence encodes CASSYQGQATYEQYF.

V gene TRBV28 combines with J gene TRBJ2-4; D gene uncertain. The V end lost 5 bases, the J end lost 0 bases, and 11 bases lay between the germline ends. The CDR3 loop spans 15 amino acids. Germline V gene data show CDR1 as MDHEN and CDR2 as SYDVKM. CDR3 residues: CASSELNRAKNIQYF. The CDR3 region has the DNA TGTGCCAGCAGTGAACTTAATCGAGCCAAAAACATTCAGTACTTC.

V usage is TRBV5-1 and J usage is TRBJ1-6; 9 bases align to TRBD1. V lost 0 bases to trimming and J lost 10 bases; unmatched junction nucleotides: 8. The germline gives CDR1 SGHRS, CDR2 YFSETQ. The CDR3 spans 16 residues. CDR3 region: CASSLDPGQGNSPLHF. CDR3 nucleotides: TGCGCCAGCAGCTTGGATCCGGGACAGGGTAACTCACCCCTCCACTTT.

The rearrangement links TRBV7-2 to TRBJ1-5; D is unclear. The CDR3 is made up of 16 amino acids. The germline gives CDR1 SGHTA, CDR2 FQGNSA. V was trimmed by 1 base and J by 6 bases, leaving 16 bases between them. DNA of the CDR3: TGTGCCAGCAGCTTAGACAAGGAGGTACTGGGTCAGCCCCAGCATTTT. Translating gives CASSLDKEVLGQPQHF.

The J gene is TRBJ1-5, the V gene TRBV18; D remains ambiguous. The CDR3 has 18 residues. The V end lost 3 bases, the J end lost 0 bases, and 18 bases lay between the germline ends. CDR1 and CDR2 from the germline V gene are KGHSH and LQKENI. The CDR3 sequence: CASSPGPLLRNSNQPQHF. As DNA, the CDR3 is TGTGCCAGCTCACCGGGTCCCTTATTGCGGAATAGCAATCAGCCCCAGCATTTT.

The chain couples TRBV11-3 to TRBJ1-2, with D unresolved. V lost 5 bases to trimming and J lost 4 bases, with 8 bases between them. CDR1 is SGHNT, CDR2 YENEEA, per germline. The CDR3 has 12 amino acids. CDR3 in amino acids: CASSDGVYGYTF. CDR3 sequence (DNA): TGTGCCAGCAGCGACGGAGTCTATGGCTACACCTTC.

This chain links TRBV4-2 with TRBJ1-2; D gene uncertain. V was cut by 0 bases and J by 9 bases, with 14 bases left in between. CDR3 length: 14 amino acids. Germline V gene data show CDR1 as LGHNA and CDR2 as YNFKEQ. The CDR3 reads CASSQDRRQSSYTF. The CDR3 DNA reads TGTGCCAGCAGCCAAGATCGACGACAATCGAGCTACACCTTC.

This chain links TRBV3-1 (or the pseudogene TRBV3-2) with TRBJ2-5; perhaps TRBD1 as D (6 bases). Trimming left V 3 bases short and J 2 bases short, with 7 bases between. The CDR3 is 13 residues long. Germline loops: CDR1 LGHDT, CDR2 YNNKEL (reference sequence). Here the CDR3 reads CASSHGQQETQYF. The CDR3 DNA reads as TGTGCCAGCAGCCACGGACAGCAAGAGACCCAGTACTTC.

This chain links TRBV19 with TRBJ2-1; 7 positions match TRBD2. The CDR3 totals 14 residues. V dropped 10 bases and J dropped 2; count of bases not matched to a gene: 8. The germline CDR1 and CDR2 sequences are LNHDA and SQIVND (reference sequence). The CDR3 DNA sequence: TGTGCCACTACCAGAAGCGGGGCCTACAATGAGCAGTTCTTC. It is translated as CATTRSGAYNEQFF.

CDR3 sequence reads: CATSTGGGPPDTQYF. The CDR3 nucleotides are TGTGCCACCAGTACAGGCGGGGGGCCCCCAGATACGCAGTATTTT. The chain couples TRBV15 to TRBJ2-3, with 8 positions matching TRBD2. Germline V lookup: CDR1 LNHNV, CDR2 YYDKDF (reference sequence). There are 15 residues in the CDR3. The V gene end was trimmed by 6 bases and the J gene end by 4 bases; junction bases not matched to a gene: 9.

The rearrangement uses TRBV5-4 and TRBJ1-1; D unclear. V was cut by 2 bases and J by 8 bases, with 10 bases left in between. CDR3 length: 12 residues. Germline V gene lookup returns CDR1 SGHNT and CDR2 YYREEE (reference sequence). CDR3 protein: CASSFSDREAFF. The CDR3 DNA reads as TGTGCCAGCAGCTTTTCAGATCGAGAAGCTTTCTTT.

The chain couples TRBV27 to TRBJ2-7; D might be TRBD2 (6 bases). Trimming stripped 6 bases from V and 5 bases from J, with 14 bases between. CDR3 length: 13 residues. Germline CDR1 is MNHEY and CDR2 is SMNVEV (reference sequence). This chain's CDR3 is CASRGWGDHEQYF. The CDR3 DNA follows: TGTGCCAGCAGGGGGTGGGGGGACCACGAGCAGTACTTC.

The chain has TRBV2 and TRBJ2-1; TRBD2 agrees at 12 bases. The CDR3 has 14 residues. Germline loops: CDR1 SNHLY, CDR2 FYNNEI. The V segment lost 6 bases and the J segment 6 bases; nucleotides outside the gene matches: 3. The CDR3 reads CASSGTSGSNEQFF. In nucleotides, the CDR3 is TGTGCCAGCAGCGGGACTAGCGGGTCCAATGAGCAGTTCTTC.

The J gene is TRBJ1-1, the V gene TRBV18; D might be TRBD1 (6 bases). The CDR3 totals 13 residues. Looked up from germline, CDR1 is KGHSH and CDR2 is LQKENI. Between the trimmed V and J ends, which lost 4 bases and 10 bases, there was a span of 16 bases. CDR3 sequence (DNA): TGTGCCAGCTCACTGGAGGACAGACTTAGAGCTTTCTTT. It specifies CASSLEDRLRAFF. Full variable domain (outside the CDR3, taken from reference TRBV18 and TRBJ1-1): NAGVMQNPRHLVRRRGQEARLRCSPMKGHSHVYWYRQLPEEGLKFMVYLQKENIIDESGMPKERFSAEFPKEGPSILRIQQVVRGDSAAYFCASSLEDRLRAFFGQGTRLTVV.

This chain's CDR3 is CASGVETGYGYTF. The CDR3 bases are TGTGCTAGTGGTGTGGAGACAGGCTATGGCTACACCTTC. The chain employs TRBV12-5 and TRBJ1-2, with D perhaps TRBD1 (6 bases). The CDR3 consists of 13 residues. In germline, CDR1 is LGHNT, CDR2 FRNRAP. The V end lost 5 bases, the J end lost 4 bases, and 11 bases lay between the germline ends. The variable domain in full, completed from reference TRBV12-5 and TRBJ1-2, reads DARVTQTPRHKVTEMGQEVTMRCQPILGHNTVFWYRQTMMQGLELLAYFRNRAPLDDSGMPKDRFSAEMPDATLATLKIQPSEPRDSAVYFCASGVETGYGYTFGSGTRLTVV.

The chain recombines TRBV29-1 with TRBJ2-1; 10 bases are a match to TRBD2. The CDR3 sequence is 15 residues long. Looked up from germline, CDR1 is SQVTM and CDR2 is ANQGSEA. Trimming took 3 bases from V and 5 from J; bases not matched to a gene: 7. The CDR3 loop is CSVEASSGRNNEQFF. In DNA, the CDR3 is TGCAGCGTTGAGGCCTCTAGCGGGAGAAACAATGAGCAGTTCTTC.

This chain joins TRBV5-8 and TRBJ2-1, with 9 bases lining up with TRBD2. This CDR3 spans 15 amino acids. CDR1 and CDR2 (germline): SGHTS, YDEGEE. V shed 0 bases and J 6 bases; nucleotides not matched to a gene: 4. CDR3 sequence (DNA): TGTGCCAGCAGCTTGGTTCTAGCGGGAATCAATGAGCAGTTCTTC. This sequence encodes CASSLVLAGINEQFF.

V gene TRBV6-2 or TRBV6-3 combines with J gene TRBJ2-7; TRBD1 matches at 9 bases. Looked up from germline, CDR1 is MNHEY and CDR2 is SVGEGT. The trim removed 6 bases at V and 0 bases at J, leaving 12 bases unmatched. The CDR3 sequence is 17 residues long. This chain's CDR3 is CASRPSGQGPSSYEQYF. CDR3 sequence (DNA): TGTGCCAGCAGGCCTAGCGGACAGGGGCCCAGCTCCTACGAGCAGTACTTC.

This clone has a handful of counts. CDR3: CASSLTGGPNTGELFF. The CDR3, as DNA: TGTGCCAGCAGCTTAACAGGGGGCCCGAACACCGGGGAGCTGTTTTTT. This sequence joins TRBV5-4 and TRBJ2-2, with 9 bases identical to TRBD1. The germline gives CDR1 SGHNT, CDR2 YYREEE (reference sequence). The CDR3 sequence is 16 residues long. With 2 bases clipped from V and 0 bases from J, the junction kept 2 bases outside the gene matches.

The rearrangement joins TRBV16 to TRBJ2-7; D unclear. Per the germline V gene, CDR1 is KGHSY and CDR2 is FQNENV. Trimming took off 1 base at V and 7 bases at J, with 8 bases between the two ends. The CDR3 runs to 12 residues. The CDR3 reads CASSQWAVEQYF. CDR3 nucleotides: TGTGCCAGCAGCCAATGGGCAGTGGAGCAGTACTTC.

This chain links TRBV20-1 with TRBJ2-3, with D possibly TRBD2 on 6 matching bases. CDR1 DFQATT and CDR2 SNEGSKA come from the germline V gene (reference sequence). This CDR3 spans 14 amino acids. Trimming shortened V by 3 bases and J by 0 bases, and 10 bases separated the two germline ends. CDR3 in DNA: TGCAGTGCTAGTGGTGCGGGAAGCACAGATACGCAGTATTTT. It specifies CSASGAGSTDTQYF.

The chain uses TRBV19 and TRBJ2-5, with a weak D call TRBD2 (6 bases). The germline V and J ends were trimmed by 3 bases and 4 bases, with 18 bases remaining between them. CDR1 and CDR2 from the germline V gene are LNHDA and SQIVND (reference sequence). This CDR3 comprises 16 residues. DNA for the CDR3: TGTGCCAGTAGTATCGCTAGCGCCTGGGCTGGAGAGACCCAGTACTTC. This translates into CASSIASAWAGETQYF.